This TCR beta chain comes out of a study of control samples from healthy donors and cancer patients. TCRdb's copy holds only in-frame clones and misses some; the assay was immunoSEQ multiplex PCR. The table lists under 200,000 clones, 90% to 95% of them singletons, with around 1.5% in the top ten. The germline V gene has CDR1 SGHDT and CDR2 YYEEEE. V lost 4 bases and J lost 7, with 15 bases in between. This CDR3 has 15 amino acids. V is TRBV5-6 and J is TRBJ1-6, with D unresolved. This receptor was taken from a woman younger than 45 in good health. The sample taken for sequencing was blood. The CDR3 spells CASSLWVAGNSPLHF. CDR3 sequence (DNA): TGTGCCAGCAGCCTGTGGGTCGCGGGGAATTCACCCCTCCACTTT.